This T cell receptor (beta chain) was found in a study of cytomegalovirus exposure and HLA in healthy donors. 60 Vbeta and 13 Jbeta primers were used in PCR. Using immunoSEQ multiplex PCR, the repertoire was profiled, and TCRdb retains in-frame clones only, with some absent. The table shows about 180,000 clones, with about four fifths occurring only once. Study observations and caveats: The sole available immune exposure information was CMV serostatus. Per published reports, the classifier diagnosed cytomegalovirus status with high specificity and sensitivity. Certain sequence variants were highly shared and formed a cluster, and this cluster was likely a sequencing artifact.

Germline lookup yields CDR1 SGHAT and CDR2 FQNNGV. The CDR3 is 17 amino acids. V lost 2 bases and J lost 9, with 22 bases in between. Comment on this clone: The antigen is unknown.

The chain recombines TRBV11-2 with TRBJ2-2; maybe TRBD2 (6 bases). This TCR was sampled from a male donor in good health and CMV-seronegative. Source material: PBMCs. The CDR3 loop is CASSLRPSRTNNRELFF. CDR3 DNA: TGTGCCAGCAGCTTACGCCCTTCAAGGACTAACAACCGGGAGCTGTTTTTT.